The 27 T cell receptor beta chains listed next were all sequenced from one sample in a study of regulatory T cells in long-lasting Graves disease. Time point defined: newly diagnosed GD, antithyroid drugs for less than 3 months. Construction of the TCR library relied on RNA isolated from PBMCs. Building of the TCR beta libraries involved iRepertoire HTBI primers and Arm-PCR of CDR3 regions. A single record per CDR3 protein comes from TCRdb applying MiXCR to the multiplex PCR reads. The profile shows almost 450,000 distinct CDR3 sequences, about 15% of them singletons. The data were also submitted as part of a second study, on T cells in Graves' hyperthyroidism and ophthalmopathy.

The sample here was peripheral blood mononuclear cells (PBMCs), taken at new diagnosis, from a patient treated with antithyroid drugs. Receptors originate from a woman in her twenties or thirties with Graves disease.

About this clonotype itself: A much larger clone differs by one base, so this may be a read error. The chain uses TRBV7-2 and TRBJ2-1, with D possibly matching TRBD1 (8 bases). V lost 1 base and J lost 10, with 20 bases in between. In germline, CDR1 is SGHTA, CDR2 FQGNSA. CDR3 length: 16 amino acids. The CDR3 spells CASSLGYRGGTYEQFF. CDR3 bases: TGTGCCAGCAGCTTAGGGTACAGGGGGGGTACCTACGAGCAGTTCTTC.

This clonotype occurred many times. This CDR3 is CSARGGGLVQPQHF. CDR3 nucleotide sequence: TGCAGTGCTAGAGGCGGGGGGTTAGTTCAGCCCCAGCATTTT. The rearrangement links TRBV20-1 to TRBJ1-5; a weak D match, TRBD1 (5 bases). V lost 1 base, J lost 6 bases, and 13 bases lay in between. Germline CDR1 is DFQATT and CDR2 is SNEGSKA (reference sequence). The CDR3 is 14 residues long.

This clonotype was detected ten times or more. The chain joins TRBV3-1 to TRBJ2-2; D gene uncertain. Trimming pared 7 bases from V and 6 bases from J, leaving 9 bases between. Germline CDR1 and CDR2: LGHDT and YNNKEL (reference sequence). This CDR3 has 12 amino acids. This CDR3 reads CASNPGAGELFF. CDR3 bases: TGTGCCAGCAACCCCGGAGCCGGGGAGCTGTTTTTT.

Of note for this clonotype: This may stem from a read error, because a much larger clone lies one nucleotide away. The chain links TRBV10-3 to TRBJ2-1, with D maybe TRBD1 (6 bases). Looked up from germline, CDR1 is ENHRY and CDR2 is SYGVKD. The ends were cut back, 5 bases at V and 6 bases at J, with 20 bases in the middle. CDR3 size: 16 residues. The CDR3 sequence is CAISYTGHSGINEQFF. CDR3 coding DNA: TGTGCCATCAGTTACACGGGACACTCGGGGATCAATGAGCAGTTCTTC.

This clonotype turned up a few times. The chain combines TRBV2 with TRBJ2-2, with D perhaps given as TRBD1 or TRBD2 (5 bases each). Germline V gene data show CDR1 as SNHLY and CDR2 as FYNNEI. The CDR3 runs 14 residues. The V and J ends lost 3 bases and 3 bases respectively, with 8 bases between them. CDR3: CASSDWGYTGELFF. CDR3 nucleotide sequence: TGTGCCAGCAGTGATTGGGGGTACACCGGGGAGCTGTTTTTT.

This clonotype was counted many times. The chain couples TRBV27 to TRBJ1-1; TRBD1 aligns across 10 bases. J gave up 3 bases and V 10 bases, and 14 bases lay outside the gene matches. Germline loops: CDR1 MNHEY, CDR2 SMNVEV (reference sequence). The CDR3 has 16 amino acids. CDR3 in DNA: TGTGCCACCCTCATAAGACAGGGGGCCAGGGACACTGAAGCTTTCTTT. It yields the protein CATLIRQGARDTEAFF.

This clonotype was observed a few times. J is TRBJ2-7 and V is TRBV5-1; the D gene is possibly TRBD1 (6 bases). The CDR3 spans 14 residues. V was clipped by 2 bases and J by 2 bases, with 11 bases between them. The germline CDR1 and CDR2 sequences are SGHRS and YFSETQ. CDR3 sequence reads: CASSLEQGTYEQYF. The CDR3 region has the DNA TGCGCCAGCAGCTTAGAACAGGGAACCTACGAGCAGTACTTC.

This clonotype was seen at least ten times. This chain links TRBV9 with TRBJ2-7; 7 nucleotides line up with TRBD2. The CDR3 consists of 14 residues. J gave up 1 base and V 2 bases, and 3 bases lay outside the gene matches. The germline gives CDR1 SGDLS, CDR2 YYNGEE. The CDR3 loop reads CASSVSGESYEQYF. The CDR3 DNA reads TGTGCCAGCAGCGTGAGCGGGGAATCCTACGAGCAGTACTTC.

The chain has TRBV5-5 and TRBJ2-3; TRBD1 agrees at 8 bases. This CDR3 spans 14 amino acids. CDR1 and CDR2 from the germline V gene are SGHKS and YYEKEE (reference sequence). The trim removed 4 bases at V and 3 bases at J, leaving 4 bases unmatched. The CDR3 reads CASSQGQDTDTQYF. In DNA, the CDR3 is TGTGCCAGCAGCCAGGGACAGGATACAGATACGCAGTATTTT.

This clonotype was recorded a few times. J is TRBJ1-2 and V is TRBV7-9, with D possibly matching TRBD1 (6 bases). The CDR3 contains 14 residues. Between the trimmed V and J ends, which lost 5 bases and 4 bases, there was a span of 14 bases. Germline V gives CDR1 SEHNR, CDR2 FQNEAQ (reference sequence). For the CDR3, the DNA is TGTGCCAGCAGCCCCGGGGGGCTTGGCTATGGCTACACCTTC. Translated: CASSPGGLGYGYTF.

This clonotype was observed at least ten times. The chain recombines TRBV3-1 with TRBJ1-4; the D gene is possibly TRBD1 (6 bases). V was clipped by 4 bases and J by 5 bases, with 11 bases between them. The CDR3 runs to 14 residues. Germline CDR1 reads LGHDT; CDR2 reads YNNKEL (reference sequence). In DNA, the CDR3 is TGTGCCAGCAGCCGGACAGAAGGGAATGAAAAACTGTTTTTT. It is translated as CASSRTEGNEKLFF.

This clonotype was seen at least ten times. In DNA form, the CDR3 reads TGTGCCAGCAGTTACTCAATGGACAGGGCGGGCACTGAAGCTTTCTTT. It encodes CASSYSMDRAGTEAFF. The genes are TRBV6-9 and TRBJ1-1; 8 bases line up with TRBD1. With V trimmed by 3 bases and J by 4 bases, 10 bases remained unmatched. The CDR3 runs to 16 residues. Germline assignment: CDR1 MNHGY and CDR2 SVAAGI.

V usage is TRBV19 and J usage is TRBJ2-1, with 13 bases aligning to TRBD2. Germline loops: CDR1 LNHDA, CDR2 SQIVND (reference sequence). Losses at the gene ends were 4 bases for V and 0 bases for J; bases not matched to a gene: 12. This CDR3 has 20 amino acids. CDR3 sequence reads: CASSTPGLAGFLSSYNEQFF. CDR3 DNA sequence: TGTGCCAGTAGTACACCGGGACTAGCGGGATTTTTAAGCTCCTACAATGAGCAGTTCTTC.

Note on this clonotype: A much larger clone lies one base from this, so it may be a read error. The rearrangement uses TRBV6-1 and TRBJ2-1; D is unclear. Germline lookup yields CDR1 MNHNS and CDR2 SASEGT. The length of the CDR3 is 12 residues. CDR3 coding DNA: TGTGTCAGCAGAGTCGGTTACAATGAGCAGTTCTTC. It yields the protein CVSRVGYNEQFF.

This clonotype has a count of ten or more. This CDR3 reads CASSVDPGGTDTQYF. The CDR3 region has the DNA TGTGCCAGCAGCGTAGACCCGGGAGGCACAGATACGCAGTATTTT. V is TRBV9 and J is TRBJ2-3, with D maybe TRBD2 (6 bases). Trimming pared 0 bases from V and 1 base from J, leaving 9 bases between. The CDR3 contains 15 residues. Germline values: CDR1 SGDLS, CDR2 YYNGEE.

This clonotype has more than one count but fewer than ten. The chain employs TRBV29-1 and TRBJ1-4; 10 bases agree with TRBD1. Germline lookup yields CDR1 SQVTM and CDR2 ANQGSEA. CDR3 length: 14 residues. With V trimmed by 5 bases and J by 6 bases, 6 bases remained unmatched. The CDR3 bases are TGCAGCGTTTCCCGGGACAGGGGCCATGAAAAACTGTTTTTT. It translates to CSVSRDRGHEKLFF.

This chain joins TRBV7-9 and TRBJ1-3; no definite D call. The CDR3 runs 16 residues. Germline V gene sequence: CDR1 SEHNR, CDR2 FQNEAQ (reference sequence). V lost 7 bases to trimming and J lost 0 bases, with 16 bases between them. The CDR3 region has the DNA TGTGCCAGCATCACCTCGGATGATCGCTCTGGAAACACCATATATTTT. Translated: CASITSDDRSGNTIYF.

This clonotype was seen a few times. The chain is built from TRBV25-1 and TRBJ1-5; possible D gene TRBD1, 5 bases. Germline assignment: CDR1 MGHDK and CDR2 SYGVNS. This CDR3 spans 15 amino acids. The ends were cut back, 3 bases at V and 5 bases at J, with 14 bases in the middle. In DNA form, the CDR3 reads TGTGCCAGCAGTGACGTGGGGGGAATTGATCAGCCCCAGCATTTT. Protein sequence: CASSDVGGIDQPQHF.

This clonotype was recorded at least ten times. The chain employs TRBV2 and TRBJ1-1; 7 positions match TRBD1. Per the germline V gene, CDR1 is SNHLY and CDR2 is FYNNEI. V lost 7 bases to trimming and J lost 10 bases; unmatched junction nucleotides: 9. The CDR3 consists of 12 residues. In DNA, the CDR3 is TGTGCCAGCATCCCAGGGGGGGCGACAGCTTTCTTT. Its protein product is CASIPGGATAFF.

The chain recombines TRBV27 with TRBJ2-1; the D gene is possibly TRBD2 (6 bases). V was pared by 3 bases and J by 12 bases, with 12 bases between. The CDR3 loop spans 12 amino acids. In germline, CDR1 is MNHEY, CDR2 SMNVEV (reference sequence). CDR3 protein: CASSLEGARQFF. Written as DNA, the CDR3 is TGTGCCAGCAGTTTGGAGGGAGCTAGGCAGTTCTTC.

This clonotype was seen many times. This chain links TRBV18 with TRBJ2-1, with 7 bases lining up with TRBD1. The CDR3 covers 16 residues. V shed 6 bases and J 2 bases; nucleotides not matched to a gene: 10. CDR1 is KGHSH, CDR2 LQKENI, per germline. The CDR3 sequence: CASSPSQGRTYNEQFF. Here the CDR3 DNA reads TGTGCCAGCTCGCCCTCACAGGGGCGGACCTACAATGAGCAGTTCTTC.

This clonotype showed up many times. V usage is TRBV20-1 and J usage is TRBJ2-3, with D perhaps matching TRBD2 (6 bases). CDR1 and CDR2 (germline): DFQATT, SNEGSKA (reference sequence). Trimming cost V 1 base and J 5 bases, with 28 bases left between them. This CDR3 has 19 amino acids. CDR3 nucleotide sequence: TGCAGTGCTAGAGGCCCGATTGTCCTGACTAGTAAAGAAAGAGATACGCAGTATTTT. Protein: CSARGPIVLTSKERDTQYF.

There are many counts of this clonotype. V usage is TRBV2 and J usage is TRBJ1-5, with D uncertain. With 8 bases removed from V and 3 bases from J, the gap between germline ends came to 11 bases. Per the germline V gene, CDR1 is SNHLY and CDR2 is FYNNEI. CDR3 length: 13 residues. The CDR3: CASGGQINQPQHF. CDR3 nucleotides: TGTGCCAGCGGTGGCCAAATCAATCAGCCCCAGCATTTT.

This clonotype came up a few times. The chain combines TRBV7-2 with TRBJ1-2, with 8 positions matching TRBD1. The germline V gene encodes CDR1 SGHTA and CDR2 FQGNSA. The CDR3 has 15 amino acids. After removal of 3 bases from V and 7 bases from J, the junction contained 10 bases not matched to a gene. Written as DNA, the CDR3 is TGTGCCAGCAGCTTGTTTGGGGGGCAGGGGGCTGGCTACACCTTC. Its protein is CASSLFGGQGAGYTF.

This clonotype was counted ten times or more. V usage is TRBV27 and J usage is TRBJ1-5, with a weak D call TRBD1 (6 bases). V lost 3 bases and J 2 bases, leaving 11 bases between the germline ends. CDR1 is MNHEY and CDR2 is SMNVEV in the germline V gene (reference sequence). The CDR3 contains 15 residues. The CDR3 DNA sequence: TGTGCCAGCAGTTTGACAGGTGGTGGCAATCAGCCCCAGCATTTT. Its translation is CASSLTGGGNQPQHF.

This clonotype was recorded a few times. The rearrangement uses TRBV7-9 and TRBJ1-1; 10 nucleotides line up with TRBD1. The CDR3 is made up of 14 amino acids. The V segment lost 5 bases and the J segment 5 bases; nucleotides outside the gene matches: 5. CDR1 and CDR2 from the germline V gene are SEHNR and FQNEAQ (reference sequence). The CDR3 loop is CASSRQGAGTEAFF. Written as DNA, the CDR3 is TGTGCCAGCAGCCGACAGGGGGCAGGGACTGAAGCTTTCTTT.

Only a few counts were recorded for this clonotype. The V gene is TRBV5-1, the J gene TRBJ1-5, with TRBD1 as a possible D gene (6 bases). Germline V gene data show CDR1 as SGHRS and CDR2 as YFSETQ. Trimming removed 0 bases from V and 7 bases from J, with 14 bases in between. This CDR3 has 15 residues. CDR3 in DNA: TGCGCCAGCAGCTTGGCCCCGGGGGGGCTACAGCCCCAGCATTTT. It is translated as CASSLAPGGLQPQHF. The full variable domain, its missing parts supplied by reference TRBV5-1 and TRBJ1-5, is KAGVTQTPRYLIKTRGQQVTLSCSPISGHRSVSWYQQTPGQGLQFLFEYFSETQRNKGNFPGRFSGRQFSNSRSEMNVSTLELGDSALYLCASSLAPGGLQPQHFGDGTRLSIL.